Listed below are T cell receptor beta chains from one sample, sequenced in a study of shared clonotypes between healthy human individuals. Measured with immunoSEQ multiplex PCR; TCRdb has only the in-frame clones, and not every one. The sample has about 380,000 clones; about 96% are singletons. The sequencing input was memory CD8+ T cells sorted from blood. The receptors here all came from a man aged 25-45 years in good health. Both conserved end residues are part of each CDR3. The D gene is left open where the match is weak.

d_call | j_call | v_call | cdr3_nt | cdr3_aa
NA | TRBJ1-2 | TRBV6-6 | TGTGCCAGCAGTTCCGGCTACTATGGCTACACCTTC | CASSSGYYGYTF
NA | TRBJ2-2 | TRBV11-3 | TGTGCCAGCAGCGTGCGGAACACCGGGGAGCTGTTTTTT | CASSVRNTGELFF
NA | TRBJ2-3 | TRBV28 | TGTGCCAGCAGTTTAGCTAGCCGGGTTGATACGCAGTATTTT | CASSLASRVDTQYF
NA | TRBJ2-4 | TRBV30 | TGTGCCTGGAGTGTACTAGGTAGGGGGATAGCCAAAAACATTCAGTACTTC | CAWSVLGRGIAKNIQYF
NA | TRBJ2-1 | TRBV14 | TGTGCCAGCAGTCTGGGGAGCTCCTACAATGAGCAGTTCTTC | CASSLGSSYNEQFF
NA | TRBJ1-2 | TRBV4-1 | TGCGCCAGCAGCCAAGGAACTGGTTATGGCTACACCTTC | CASSQGTGYGYTF
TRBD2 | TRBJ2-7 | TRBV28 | TGTGCCAGCAGTGTAGCGGGAGCGACCTACGAGCAGTACTTC | CASSVAGATYEQYF
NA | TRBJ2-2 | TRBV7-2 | TGTGCCAGCAGCTTAGCGGGGTTAGGGGGACGCGGCGGGGAGCTGTTTTTT | CASSLAGLGGRGGELFF
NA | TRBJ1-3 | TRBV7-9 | TGTGCCAGCAGCCTCCCAGGGGTCGGAAACACCATATATTTT | CASSLPGVGNTIYF
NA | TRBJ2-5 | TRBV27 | TGTGCCAGCAGTTTGGCCAGAAAAGAGACCCAGTACTTC | CASSLARKETQYF
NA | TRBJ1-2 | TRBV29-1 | TGCAGCGTTCAAGCGGGTAATAACTATGGCTACACCTTC | CSVQAGNNYGYTF
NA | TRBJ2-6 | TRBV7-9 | TGTGCCAGCAGCTTAGCGGAGCTAATCTCTGGGGCCAACGTCCTGACTTTC | CASSLAELISGANVLTF
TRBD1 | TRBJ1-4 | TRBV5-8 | TGTGCCAGCAGCTTGCCAGACAGGGCAGGAGAAAAACTGTTTTTT | CASSLPDRAGEKLFF
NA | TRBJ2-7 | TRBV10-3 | TGTGCCATCAGTGAGGGGAATCTTATCGTGGGCGGCGACTACGAGCAGTACTTC | CAISEGNLIVGGDYEQYF
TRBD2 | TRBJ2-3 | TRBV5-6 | TGTGCCAGCAGCTTGCTACTAGCGGGAGTAGCAGATACGCAGTATTTT | CASSLLLAGVADTQYF
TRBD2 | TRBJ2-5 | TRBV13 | TGTGCCAGCAGCTCCCTTCGACTAGCGGGAGGCGAAGAGACCCAGTACTTC | CASSSLRLAGGEETQYF
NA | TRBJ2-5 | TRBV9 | TGTGCCAGCAGCGTAGCCGGGGGGCTGCAAGAGACCCAGTACTTC | CASSVAGGLQETQYF
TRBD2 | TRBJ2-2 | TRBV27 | TGTGCCAGCAGTTTTGGAAATTACAGGGGACTAGCGGGACCGAACACCGGGGAGCTGTTTTTT | CASSFGNYRGLAGPNTGELFF
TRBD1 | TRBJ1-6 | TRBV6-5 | TGTGCCAGCATGCCCGACAGGGTGGGACCCCTCCACTTT | CASMPDRVGPLHF
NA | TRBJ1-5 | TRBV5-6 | TGTGCCAGCAGCGGGTCCAGGGACCATAGCAATCAGCCCCAGCATTTT | CASSGSRDHSNQPQHF
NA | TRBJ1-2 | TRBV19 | TGTGCCGTAGCCGGGGTGAGGGAAGGCTATGGCTACACCTTC | CAVAGVREGYGYTF
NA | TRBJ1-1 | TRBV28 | TGTGCCAGCAGTTGGCCCCGCCAGGGTTTTTTTCGCACTGAAGCTTTCTTT | CASSWPRQGFFRTEAFF
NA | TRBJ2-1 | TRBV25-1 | TGTGCCAGCAGTGAATTTGTGGGCTCCTACAATGAGCAGTTCTTC | CASSEFVGSYNEQFF
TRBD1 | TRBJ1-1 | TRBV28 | TGTGCCAGCATACGGGGGACAGGGGGAATAAACACTGAAGCTTTCTTT | CASIRGTGGINTEAFF